This T cell receptor (beta chain) was captured by sequencing in a study of lymphopenia after photon versus proton radiotherapy. TCRdb keeps only in-frame clones here, not all; method: immunoSEQ multiplex PCR. The repertoire holds 50,000 to 60,000 clones, with about 92% as singletons. Looked up from germline, CDR1 is LNHDA and CDR2 is SQIVND (reference sequence). V dropped 7 bases and J dropped 4 bases, with 14 bases sitting between them. The CDR3 extends over 14 amino acids. This rearrangement joins TRBV19 to TRBJ1-3, with a tentative D call TRBD1 (6 bases). Sequences were derived from peripheral blood, sampled from a patient treated with photon-based radiotherapy. This TCR was sampled from a woman aged 35 to 49 with cholangiocarcinoma. The CDR3 loop is CASTPGGWGNTIYF. The DNA for the CDR3 is TGTGCCAGTACCCCCGGGGGCTGGGGAAACACCATATATTTT. The full variable domain, in which reference TRBV19 and TRBJ1-3 provide the parts outside the CDR3, is DGGITQSPKYLFRKEGQNVTLSCEQNLNHDAMYWYRQDPGQGLRLIYYSQIVNDFQKGDIAEGYSVSREKKESFPLTVTSAQKNPTAFYLCASTPGGWGNTIYFGEGSWLTVV.